This T cell receptor (beta chain) was sequenced in a study of blood T cells in healthy people across ages. V was shortened by 0 bases and J by 2 bases, with 6 bases between the two germline ends. Germline assignment: CDR1 KGHSH and CDR2 LQKENI. The CDR3 is 14 residues long. PCR was performed a second time for about 7 to 11 cycles using a sample-barcoded 5' primer and a J-beta primer mix. In TCRdb, the 5' RACE reads were re-called with MiXCR into one record per CDR3 protein. The repertoire holds 700,000 to 900,000 distinct CDR3 sequences, with 20% to 30% as singletons. Every sample had a minimum of 7 million PBMCs isolated. The same specimen was also included in a second study, on T cells of mothers and their children. According to that study: Each child contributed several million TCR beta CDR3 reads, while each mother contributed over 9.5 million.

The clonotype originates from a boy aged 5 to 17 in good health. V gene TRBV18 combines with J gene TRBJ2-3, with D tentatively TRBD2 (5 bases). Input material: blood. The CDR3 DNA reads as TGTGCCAGCTCACCACCGAGGGCCACAGATACGCAGTATTTT. Translated: CASSPPRATDTQYF.